The present T cell receptor beta chain was sequenced within a study of OX40 agonist ivuxolimab in advanced cancers. Study information: At 0.01 to 10 mg/kg, ivuxolimab was administered intravenously to patients every 2 weeks.

Overall study results and limits: At 0.1 to 3.0 mg/kg, CD4+ and CD8+ blood T cells expanded clonally by week 6.

Trimming removed 4 bases from V and 1 base from J, with 7 bases in between. The CDR3 is made up of 14 amino acids. CDR1 SGHTA and CDR2 FQGNSA come from the germline V gene. Of note for this clone: Its antigen is currently unknown.

Produced via immunoSEQ multiplex PCR; TCRdb's table is partial and in-frame only. This sample has around 84,000 clones; over 80% occur once, and the top ten carry 0.53%. The sequence came from an adult with an advanced solid tumor such as melanoma, head and neck, liver or kidney cancer. The sequenced sample was CD4+ or CD8+ T cells sorted from blood, obtained in a trial of the OX40 agonist ivuxolimab. The chain has TRBV7-2 and TRBJ2-2, with a tentative D call TRBD1 (6 bases). DNA of the CDR3: TGTGCCAGCAGCTGGGGACAGAACACCGGGGAGCTGTTTTTT. This sequence encodes CASSWGQNTGELFF.